A single sample gave rise to the 6 T cell receptor beta chains below, sequenced in a study of blood T cell repertoires in COVID-19. Measured with immunoSEQ multiplex PCR; TCRdb has only the in-frame clones, and not every one. Of tens of thousands of clones in the sample, approximately 80% were seen once. What was sequenced was peripheral blood. The receptors were gathered from a human donor in a cohort sampled during active COVID-19.

The table lists this clone with many counts. This rearrangement joins TRBV6-5 to TRBJ2-3; 11 bases fit TRBD2. Germline CDR1 MNHEY, CDR2 SVGAGI. J lost 3 bases, V lost 6 bases, and 5 bases had no gene match. The CDR3 runs 15 residues. CDR3 sequence reads: CASRLAGVQTDTQYF. The DNA of the CDR3 is TGTGCCAGCAGACTAGCGGGGGTACAAACAGATACGCAGTATTTT.

This clone has more than one count but fewer than ten. The chain is built from TRBV7-9 and TRBJ1-6; D unresolved. Germline CDR1 and CDR2: SEHNR and FQNEAQ (reference sequence). The ends were cut back, 1 base at V and 7 bases at J, with 11 bases in the middle. The CDR3 totals 15 residues. The CDR3 protein is CASSLGGYMNSPLHF. In nucleotides, the CDR3 is TGTGCCAGCAGCTTAGGAGGGTACATGAATTCACCCCTCCACTTT. Looking up the rest from reference TRBV7-9 and TRBJ1-6 gives the full variable domain: DTGVSQNPRHKITKRGQNVTFRCDPISEHNRLYWYRQTLGQGPEFLTYFQNEAQLEKSRLLSDRFSAERPKGSFSTLEIQRTEQGDSAMYLCASSLGGYMNSPLHFGNGTRLTVT.

The J gene is TRBJ1-1, the V gene TRBV28; D remains unclear. V gave up 7 bases and J gave up 6 bases, with 6 bases separating them. The CDR3 is 10 residues long. Germline V gives CDR1 MDHEN, CDR2 SYDVKM. The CDR3 DNA reads as TGTGCCAGCACGGTCCCTGAAGCTTTCTTT. It translates to CASTVPEAFF. Using reference TRBV28 and TRBJ1-1 for the parts outside the CDR3, the full variable domain is DVKVTQSSRYLVKRTGEKVFLECVQDMDHENMFWYRQDPGLGLRLIYFSYDVKMKEKGDIPEGYSVSREKKERFSLILESASTNQTSMYLCASTVPEAFFGQGTRLTVV.

This rearrangement joins TRBV28 to TRBJ2-7; 8 bases map to TRBD2. Germline V gives CDR1 MDHEN, CDR2 SYDVKM. Trimming cost V 5 bases and J 2 bases; bases outside gene matches: 5. The CDR3 has 14 residues. CDR3 sequence reads: CASSAGGATYEQYF. The CDR3 bases are TGTGCCAGCAGTGCCGGGGGGGCGACCTACGAGCAGTACTTC.

V gene TRBV28 combines with J gene TRBJ1-2; no clear D gene. Per the germline V gene, CDR1 is MDHEN and CDR2 is SYDVKM. The germline V and J ends were trimmed by 5 bases and 8 bases, with 21 bases remaining between them. This CDR3 is 15 amino acids long. CDR3: CASSPPAGGRAGYTF. CDR3 sequence (DNA): TGTGCCAGCAGTCCCCCAGCGGGCGGCCGAGCGGGCTACACCTTC.

The chain uses TRBV5-1 and TRBJ1-6; 11 bases fit TRBD1. Unmatched junction bases numbered 7, after V lost 4 bases and J lost 10 bases. CDR1 and CDR2 (germline): SGHRS, YFSETQ. The CDR3 is 15 residues long. As DNA, the CDR3 is TGCGCCAGCAGCAGGGACAGGGGGGTAAGCTCACCCCTCCACTTT. Its translation is CASSRDRGVSSPLHF.